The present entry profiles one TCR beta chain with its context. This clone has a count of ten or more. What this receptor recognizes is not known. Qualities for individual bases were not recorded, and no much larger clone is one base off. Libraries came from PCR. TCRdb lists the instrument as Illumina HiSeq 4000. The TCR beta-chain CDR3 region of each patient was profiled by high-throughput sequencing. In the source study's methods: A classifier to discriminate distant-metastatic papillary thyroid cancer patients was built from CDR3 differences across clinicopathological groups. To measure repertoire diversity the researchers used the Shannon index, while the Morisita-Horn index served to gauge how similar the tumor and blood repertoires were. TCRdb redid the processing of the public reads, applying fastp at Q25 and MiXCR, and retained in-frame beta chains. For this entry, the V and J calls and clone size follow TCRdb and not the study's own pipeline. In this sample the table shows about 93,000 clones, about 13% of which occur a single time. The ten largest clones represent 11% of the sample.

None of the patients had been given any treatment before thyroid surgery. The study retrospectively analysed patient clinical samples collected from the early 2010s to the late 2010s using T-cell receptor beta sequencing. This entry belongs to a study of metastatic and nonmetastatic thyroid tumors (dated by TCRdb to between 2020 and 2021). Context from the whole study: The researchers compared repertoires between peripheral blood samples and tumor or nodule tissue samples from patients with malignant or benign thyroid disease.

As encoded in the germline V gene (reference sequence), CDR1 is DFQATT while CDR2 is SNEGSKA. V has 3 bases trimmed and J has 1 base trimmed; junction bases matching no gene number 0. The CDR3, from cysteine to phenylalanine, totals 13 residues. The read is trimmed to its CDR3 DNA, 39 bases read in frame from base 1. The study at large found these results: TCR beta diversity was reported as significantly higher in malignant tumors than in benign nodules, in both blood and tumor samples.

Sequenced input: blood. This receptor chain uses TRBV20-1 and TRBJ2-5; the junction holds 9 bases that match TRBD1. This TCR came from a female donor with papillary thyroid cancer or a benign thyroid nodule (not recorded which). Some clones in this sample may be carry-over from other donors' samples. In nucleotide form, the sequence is TGCAGTGCTAGGGACAGGGGCCAAGAGACCCAGTACTTC. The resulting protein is CSARDRGQETQYF.